This T cell receptor (beta chain) was sequenced for a study of blood T cell repertoires in COVID-19. Across the study: Specimens from acute and convalescent COVID-19 originated in the United States, Italy and Spain.

Here immunoSEQ multiplex PCR was the method, and the copy in TCRdb shows in-frame clones only, minus some. In the table there are a few hundred thousand clones, about 87% of which are singletons. The sequence was collected from a woman aged 45-65 years with acute or convalescent COVID-19. Sequencing was done on a sample of peripheral blood.

The CDR3 loop reads CASSPSPYEQYF. The DNA for the CDR3 is TGTGCCAGCAGCCCAAGCCCCTACGAGCAGTACTTC. The rearrangement links TRBV2 to TRBJ2-7; D is ambiguous. CDR3 size: 12 residues. The V end lost 6 bases, the J end lost 2 bases, and 8 bases lay between the germline ends. Germline V gene lookup returns CDR1 SNHLY and CDR2 FYNNEI.